Listed here are 32 T cell receptor beta chains from one sample, sequenced in a study of T cell responses to AZD1222 COVID-19 vaccine. Using immunoSEQ multiplex PCR, the repertoire was profiled, and TCRdb retains in-frame clones only, with some absent. The repertoire consists of approximately 160,000 clones, with roughly 90% occurring once and the leading ten covering around 4.4%. Sequencing was performed on peripheral blood, taken on day 0 of AZD1222 vaccination. The receptors originated from an adult in good health.

The V call is TRBV13, the J call TRBJ1-2; no clear D gene. This CDR3 has 13 residues. Germline V gives CDR1 PRHDT, CDR2 FYEKMQ (reference sequence). Trimming removed 8 bases from V and 2 bases from J, with 12 bases in between. The CDR3 region has the DNA TGTGCCAGCGAAGTCGAGGGCAACTATGGCTACACCTTC. Amino acid sequence: CASEVEGNYGYTF.

The chain is built from TRBV2 and TRBJ1-2; D might be TRBD1 (6 bases). V was trimmed by 0 bases and J by 3 bases, leaving 11 bases between them. The V gene's germline CDR1 is SNHLY and CDR2 FYNNEI. CDR3 length equals 15 residues. CDR3 in amino acids: CASSEARGGHYGYTF. CDR3 sequence (DNA): TGTGCCAGCAGTGAAGCGCGCGGGGGCCACTATGGCTACACCTTC.

Of note for this clone: Other nucleotide sequences in the sample specify the same CDR3. V and J are TRBV30 and TRBJ1-5; no clear D gene. V lost 1 base to trimming and J lost 5 bases, with 9 bases between them. The germline CDR1 and CDR2 sequences are GTSNPN and SVGIG (reference sequence). This CDR3 has 13 amino acids. The CDR3 coding sequence is TGTGCCTGGAGTGAGGGCGGTGATCAGCCCCAGCATTTT. Protein: CAWSEGGDQPQHF.

The CDR3 DNA reads as TGTGCCAGCAGCTTAATTCTTTTAAATTCACCCCTCCACTTT. It specifies CASSLILLNSPLHF. The V call is TRBV7-2, the J call TRBJ1-6; D ambiguous. The germline gives CDR1 SGHTA, CDR2 FQGNSA. The V end was cut by 2 bases, the J end by 7 bases, with 9 bases between. This CDR3 spans 14 amino acids.

This chain links TRBV6-2 or TRBV6-3 with TRBJ2-7, with 10 bases fitting TRBD2. V trimming: 5 bases; J trimming: 1 base; junction bases outside the gene matches: 8. This CDR3 is built from 16 residues. Germline V CDR1 and CDR2: MNHEY, SVGEGT. The DNA of the CDR3 is TGTGCCAGCAGTCTAACCCGGACTAGCGGATCCTACGAGCAGTACTTC. This translates into CASSLTRTSGSYEQYF.

J is TRBJ2-5 and V is TRBV18; 8 nucleotides line up with TRBD1. V was pared by 5 bases and J by 5 bases, with 4 bases of the junction left unmatched. Germline V lookup: CDR1 KGHSH, CDR2 LQKENI. The CDR3 has 13 amino acids. CDR3 sequence: CASSGTGSETQYF. Written as DNA, the CDR3 is TGTGCCAGCTCAGGGACAGGCAGCGAGACCCAGTACTTC.

The chain combines TRBV4-1 with TRBJ1-5; 12 bases align to TRBD1. V lost 0 bases and J lost 7; bases outside the gene matches: 4. The CDR3 has 16 residues. Germline V gives CDR1 MGHRA, CDR2 YSYEKL. The CDR3 DNA sequence: TGCGCCAGCAGCCAAGACGGGGGGACAGGGGGCCAGCCCCAGCATTTT. Its translation: CASSQDGGTGGQPQHF.

This rearrangement joins TRBV2 to TRBJ1-1, with TRBD1 matching over 12 bases. The CDR3 contains 16 residues. From germline, CDR1 is SNHLY and CDR2 FYNNEI. Trimming removed 9 bases from V and 1 base from J; junction bases left unmatched: 9. The CDR3, as DNA: TGTGCCAGAGACCGGGACAGGGGGCTGGAGAACACTGAAGCTTTCTTT. Residues: CARDRDRGLENTEAFF. The full variable domain, in which reference TRBV2 and TRBJ1-1 provide the parts outside the CDR3, is EPEVTQTPSHQVTQMGQEVILRCVPISNHLYFYWYRQILGQKVEFLVSFYNNEISEKSEIFDDQFSVERPDGSNFTLKIRSTKLEDSAMYFCARDRDRGLENTEAFFGQGTRLTVV.

This chain links TRBV2 with TRBJ1-4; no firm D call. This CDR3 spans 14 amino acids. Germline CDR1 reads SNHLY; CDR2 reads FYNNEI. V lost 3 bases to trimming and J lost 3 bases, with 8 bases between them. CDR3: CASSDGGANEKLFF. The CDR3, as DNA: TGTGCCAGCAGTGACGGCGGCGCTAATGAAAAACTGTTTTTT.

The chain is built from TRBV6-2 or TRBV6-3 and TRBJ2-7, with 11 bases that match TRBD1. Germline lookup yields CDR1 MNHEY and CDR2 SVGEGT. The CDR3 extends over 14 amino acids. After removal of 4 bases from V and 3 bases from J, the junction contained 2 bases not matched to a gene. CDR3 sequence: CASSWGQGGYEQYF. The CDR3 DNA follows: TGTGCCAGCAGTTGGGGACAGGGGGGCTACGAGCAGTACTTC.

The chain joins TRBV27 to TRBJ2-7; 12 nucleotides line up with TRBD2. The V gene end was trimmed by 4 bases and the J gene end by 5 bases; junction bases not matched to a gene: 9. The CDR3 sequence is 16 residues long. CDR1 MNHEY and CDR2 SMNVEV come from the germline V gene (reference sequence). Written as DNA, the CDR3 is TGTGCCAGCAGTTCCCGAGCTAGCGGGAGGGTTAACGAGCAGTACTTC. Its translation is CASSSRASGRVNEQYF.

The chain employs TRBV2 and TRBJ1-1; the D gene is possibly TRBD1 (5 bases). Germline CDR1 SNHLY, CDR2 FYNNEI. This CDR3 is built from 14 residues. V was cut by 3 bases and J by 0 bases, with 8 bases left in between. This chain's CDR3 is CASSDEGLNTEAFF. CDR3 DNA: TGTGCCAGCAGTGACGAGGGGCTGAACACTGAAGCTTTCTTT.

The table lists this clone with a count of one. The chain uses TRBV2 and TRBJ2-1; 13 bases align to TRBD2. Germline V gene sequence: CDR1 SNHLY, CDR2 FYNNEI. Trimming cost V 8 bases and J 3 bases; bases outside gene matches: 7. This CDR3 spans 16 amino acids. The CDR3 region has the DNA TGTGCCAGCTGGGGACTAGCGGGACAGTTCTACAATGAGCAGTTCTTC. Protein: CASWGLAGQFYNEQFF. The complete variable domain, with remaining parts taken from reference TRBV2 and TRBJ2-1, reads EPEVTQTPSHQVTQMGQEVILRCVPISNHLYFYWYRQILGQKVEFLVSFYNNEISEKSEIFDDQFSVERPDGSNFTLKIRSTKLEDSAMYFCASWGLAGQFYNEQFFGPGTRLTVL.

The rearrangement links TRBV5-1 to TRBJ2-3, with D unclear. The germline V gene has CDR1 SGHRS and CDR2 YFSETQ. V lost 8 bases to trimming and J lost 3 bases, with 10 bases between them. The CDR3 extends over 12 amino acids. The DNA of the CDR3 is TGCGCCAGTACCACCGGGACAGATACGCAGTATTTT. It specifies CASTTGTDTQYF.

This clone is a singleton in its sample. The chain employs TRBV29-1 and TRBJ2-5; D may be TRBD1 (6 bases). The CDR3 spans 14 residues. Germline V gene lookup returns CDR1 SQVTM and CDR2 ANQGSEA. V was trimmed by 7 bases and J by 2 bases, leaving 17 bases between them. CDR3 residues: CSARGAYSQETQYF. DNA of the CDR3: TGCAGCGCCAGGGGCGCGTATAGTCAAGAGACCCAGTACTTC.

The chain combines TRBV28 with TRBJ1-5; 7 bases align to TRBD1. Germline V gives CDR1 MDHEN, CDR2 SYDVKM. Trimming at V came to 3 bases and at J to 1 base, leaving 3 bases not matched to a gene. The CDR3 totals 15 residues. The CDR3 DNA sequence: TGTGCCAGCAGTTTTGACAGGGAGAGCAATCAGCCCCAGCATTTT. This translates into CASSFDRESNQPQHF.

The table lists this clone with a count of one. V is TRBV24-1 and J is TRBJ2-3; tentative D call: TRBD2 (5 bases). The CDR3 length is 13 residues. The germline V gene has CDR1 KGHDR and CDR2 SFDVKD. V was trimmed by 4 bases and J by 9 bases, leaving 13 bases between them. CDR3 region: CATSDQLPGTQYF. Written as DNA, the CDR3 is TGTGCCACCAGTGACCAGTTACCGGGGACGCAGTATTTT.

This clone occurred once. V gene TRBV11-2 combines with J gene TRBJ2-1; no firm D call. The length of the CDR3 is 12 residues. V shed 8 bases and J shed 10 bases, with 15 bases lying between them. Germline V lookup: CDR1 SGHAT, CDR2 FQNNGV. Here the CDR3 DNA reads TGTGCCAGCTCCGACATCCTACCCGAGCAGTTCTTC. Translated: CASSDILPEQFF. Full variable domain (outside the CDR3, taken from reference TRBV11-2 and TRBJ2-1): EAGVAQSPRYKIIEKRQSVAFWCNPISGHATLYWYQQILGQGPKLLIQFQNNGVVDDSQLPKDRFSAERLKGVDSTLKIQPAKLEDSAVYLCASSDILPEQFFGPGTRLTVL.

The chain combines TRBV28 with TRBJ1-2; 10 bases are shared with TRBD1. The V gene's germline CDR1 is MDHEN and CDR2 SYDVKM. V trimming: 7 bases; J trimming: 8 bases; junction bases outside the gene matches: 10. This CDR3 region has 14 residues. The CDR3 spells CASKSTGGTWGYTF. DNA for the CDR3: TGTGCCAGCAAGTCGACAGGGGGCACGTGGGGCTACACCTTC.

The J gene is TRBJ1-2, the V gene TRBV3-1 (or the pseudogene TRBV3-2); TRBD1 agrees at 7 bases. Germline CDR1 reads LGHDT; CDR2 reads YNNKEL (reference sequence). The CDR3 is 20 residues long. V gave up 0 bases and J gave up 0 bases; unmatched junction bases: 16. The CDR3 sequence: CASSQDYGVTRTGTNYGYTF. The CDR3, as DNA: TGTGCCAGCAGCCAAGATTACGGGGTCACTCGGACAGGAACTAACTATGGCTACACCTTC.

The genes are TRBV12-3 or TRBV12-4 and TRBJ1-2; D not resolved. V was trimmed by 6 bases and J by 0 bases, leaving 8 bases between them. This CDR3 comprises 13 residues. In DNA, the CDR3 is TGTGCCAGCAGGGACGTAGCTAACTATGGCTACACCTTC. Protein product: CASRDVANYGYTF.

V gene TRBV2 combines with J gene TRBJ1-1; D not resolved. With 3 bases removed from V and 7 bases from J, the gap between germline ends came to 21 bases. Germline V CDR1 and CDR2: SNHLY, FYNNEI. CDR3 length: 16 amino acids. CDR3: CASSDMGGNPWVEAFF. In nucleotides, the CDR3 is TGTGCCAGCAGTGATATGGGAGGGAACCCCTGGGTTGAAGCTTTCTTT.

The chain employs TRBV5-4 and TRBJ2-1; the D gene is possibly TRBD1 (6 bases). Looked up from germline, CDR1 is SGHNT and CDR2 is YYREEE (reference sequence). V dropped 0 bases and J dropped 4 bases, with 11 bases sitting between them. The CDR3 is 15 amino acids. The CDR3 spells CASSLGGQSYNEQFF. CDR3 in DNA: TGTGCCAGCAGCTTGGGCGGACAGTCATACAATGAGCAGTTCTTC.

The chain links TRBV10-2 to TRBJ1-5; 10 bases map to TRBD1. Germline V gene data show CDR1 as WSHSY and CDR2 as SAAADI. The V and J ends lost 6 bases and 2 bases, in that order; junction bases with no gene match: 7. The CDR3 runs to 16 residues. The CDR3 region has the DNA TGCGCCAGCAGCGCCCTGGGGACAGGGGGCAATCAGCCCCAGCATTTT. It yields the protein CASSALGTGGNQPQHF.

The genes are TRBV27 and TRBJ2-1, with D perhaps given as TRBD1 or TRBD2 (5 bases each). Between the trimmed V and J ends, which lost 3 bases and 3 bases, there was a span of 12 bases. The CDR3 length is 15 residues. Germline-derived CDR1 and CDR2 are MNHEY and SMNVEV (reference sequence). The chain's CDR3 is CASSFRDGGYNEQFF. DNA of the CDR3: TGTGCCAGCAGTTTTCGGGACGGAGGCTACAATGAGCAGTTCTTC.

The chain uses TRBV19 and TRBJ1-1; a weak D match, TRBD1 (5 bases). V lost 4 bases, J lost 1 base, and 10 bases lay in between. This CDR3 contains 14 residues. Germline V CDR1 and CDR2: LNHDA, SQIVND (reference sequence). The chain's CDR3 is CASSKGNKNTEAFF. The DNA of the CDR3 is TGTGCCAGTAGTAAGGGGAATAAGAACACTGAAGCTTTCTTT.

The chain couples TRBV30 to TRBJ1-2, with D possibly matching TRBD1 (5 bases). The V gene lost 2 bases and the J gene lost 4 bases, with 17 bases spanning the gap. This CDR3 has 15 amino acids. From germline, CDR1 is GTSNPN and CDR2 SVGIG (reference sequence). DNA for the CDR3: TGTGCCTGGAGTAAACCCCGGACGGACATCTATGGCTACACCTTC. As protein: CAWSKPRTDIYGYTF.

This chain links TRBV6-5 with TRBJ2-7; 11 bases are a match to TRBD2. J lost 3 bases, V lost 5 bases, and 3 bases had no gene match. This CDR3 contains 14 residues. The germline V gene has CDR1 MNHEY and CDR2 SVGAGI. The chain's CDR3 is CASSRLAGIYEQYF. The DNA for the CDR3 is TGTGCCAGCAGTCGACTAGCGGGAATCTACGAGCAGTACTTC.

The J gene is TRBJ1-1, the V gene TRBV7-2; D is undetermined. Between the trimmed V and J ends, which lost 1 base and 1 base, there was a span of 7 bases. The length of the CDR3 is 14 residues. CDR1 and CDR2 from the germline V gene are SGHTA and FQGNSA. CDR3 bases: TGTGCCAGCAGCTTAGATTTAGAGAACACTGAAGCTTTCTTT. Translating it yields CASSLDLENTEAFF.

This clone was seen once. The V and J genes are TRBV7-2 and TRBJ1-1; tentative D call: TRBD1 (5 bases). The germline V gene has CDR1 SGHTA and CDR2 FQGNSA. CDR3 size: 16 residues. V was shortened by 5 bases and J by 4 bases, with 20 bases between the two germline ends. The CDR3 sequence: CASSPKSGKVSTEAFF. CDR3 nucleotides: TGTGCCAGCAGCCCCAAGTCAGGGAAGGTTTCCACTGAAGCTTTCTTT.

This sequence joins TRBV6-4 and TRBJ2-1; TRBD2 matches at 10 bases. Looked up from germline, CDR1 is MRHNA and CDR2 is SNTAGT. Trimming took 11 bases from V and 3 from J; bases not matched to a gene: 13. This CDR3 comprises 16 residues. The CDR3 DNA sequence: TGTGCCGCGGGAGAAGTAGCGGGAGGCCTCTACAATGAGCAGTTCTTC. Translating gives CAAGEVAGGLYNEQFF.

The gene calls are TRBV28 and TRBJ1-5; 10 bases are a match to TRBD1. Germline CDR1 reads MDHEN; CDR2 reads SYDVKM. Trimming at V came to 10 bases and at J to 4 bases, leaving 7 bases not matched to a gene. CDR3 size: 14 residues. The CDR3 here is CATIPGQGNQPQHF. Written as DNA, the CDR3 is TGTGCCACCATCCCGGGACAGGGGAATCAGCCCCAGCATTTT.